One sample yielded the 11 T cell receptor beta chains listed below, sequenced in a study of response to subunit inactivated influenza vaccine. From the RT-PCR reads, TCRdb called clonotypes with MiXCR, one entry per CDR3 protein. The repertoire consists of about 650,000 distinct CDR3 sequences, with 15% to 19% occurring once and the leading ten covering roughly 10%. This specimen consisted of PBMCs from blood, obtained roughly 12 days after vaccination. The receptors here all came from a man aged 45 to 65 who received an inactivated influenza vaccine.

The chain couples TRBV14 to TRBJ2-7; possible D gene TRBD1, 6 bases. There are 15 residues in the CDR3. V gave up 1 base and J gave up 3 bases, with 13 bases separating them. The germline CDR1 and CDR2 sequences are SGHDN and FVKESK. The DNA of the CDR3 is TGTGCCAGCAGCCAAGGGTTGGGACAAGTCTACGAGCAGTACTTC. Protein sequence: CASSQGLGQVYEQYF. The entire variable domain, with the rest obtained from reference TRBV14 and TRBJ2-7, is as follows: EAGVTQFPSHSVIEKGQTVTLRCDPISGHDNLYWYRRVMGKEIKFLLHFVKESKQDESGMPNNRFLAERTGGTYSTLKVQPAELEDSGVYFCASSQGLGQVYEQYFGPGTRLTVT.

This clonotype was counted only a few times. The chain employs TRBV29-1 and TRBJ2-7; D is unclear. Germline loops: CDR1 SQVTM, CDR2 ANQGSEA. The V gene lost 1 base and the J gene lost 2 bases, with 15 bases spanning the gap. The CDR3 runs 15 residues. CDR3 region: CSVEGDTEVPYEQYF. CDR3 coding DNA: TGCAGCGTTGAAGGCGACACGGAAGTACCCTACGAGCAGTACTTC.

This clonotype was recorded a few times. J is TRBJ2-1 and V is TRBV4-1; 9 positions match TRBD2. Germline CDR1 and CDR2: MGHRA and YSYEKL. The CDR3 runs 16 residues. Trimming removed 1 base from V and 6 bases from J; junction bases left unmatched: 7. CDR3 sequence (DNA): TGCGCCAGCAGCCAAGTGCGACTAGCGGACCCCAATGAGCAGTTCTTC. As protein: CASSQVRLADPNEQFF.

The V call is TRBV6-2 or TRBV6-3, the J call TRBJ1-5, with a possible D match to TRBD1 (5 bases). The CDR3 sequence is 16 residues long. V lost 6 bases, J lost 0 bases, and 15 bases lay in between. Looked up from germline, CDR1 is MNHEY and CDR2 is SVGEGT. The CDR3 reads CASRAPQDYSNQPQHF. Written as DNA, the CDR3 is TGTGCCAGCAGAGCTCCACAGGATTATAGCAATCAGCCCCAGCATTTT.

The chain employs TRBV5-6 and TRBJ2-3; weak D call: TRBD2 (5 bases). V dropped 4 bases and J dropped 2 bases, with 26 bases sitting between them. The V gene's germline CDR1 is SGHDT and CDR2 YYEEEE. The CDR3 runs to 19 residues. In DNA, the CDR3 is TGTGCCAGCAGCCGAGGACTCATTTTATATTATATTGACACAGATACGCAGTATTTT. Translated, it gives CASSRGLILYYIDTDTQYF.

This clonotype has ten or more counts. The V gene is TRBV4-3, the J gene TRBJ2-3, with D possibly TRBD1 on 6 matching bases. V dropped 4 bases and J dropped 2 bases, with 13 bases sitting between them. Germline V lookup: CDR1 LGHNA, CDR2 YSLEER. The CDR3 loop spans 15 amino acids. The CDR3 sequence is CASSRTGTHTDTQYF. The CDR3 region has the DNA TGCGCCAGCAGCCGAACCGGGACACACACAGATACGCAGTATTTT.

This clonotype was counted at least ten times. This chain links TRBV20-1 with TRBJ2-1; 7 nucleotides agree with TRBD2. CDR1 and CDR2 (germline): DFQATT, SNEGSKA (reference sequence). The CDR3 is 14 residues long. Trimming at V came to 5 bases and at J to 5 bases, leaving 9 bases not matched to a gene. The CDR3 DNA reads TGCAGTGCTGAGAGATGGCTAGCGGACAATGAGCAGTTCTTC. It codes for CSAERWLADNEQFF.

This clonotype appeared a single time. Mismatch with germline at one junction end may stem from a read error. The V call is TRBV5-5, the J call TRBJ2-3; D is unresolved. The V gene's germline CDR1 is SGHKS and CDR2 YYEKEE (reference sequence). There are 14 residues in the CDR3. The CDR3 loop reads CANSFYRFTDTQYF. The CDR3 nucleotides are TGTGCCAACAGCTTTTATAGGTTCACAGATACGCAGTATTTT.

The rearrangement uses TRBV14 and TRBJ2-7, with D possibly being TRBD1 (5 bases). CDR1 and CDR2 from the germline V gene are SGHDN and FVKESK. The CDR3 contains 14 residues. Trimming removed 10 bases from V and 4 bases from J, with 20 bases in between. For the CDR3, the DNA is TGTGCCACTTCATACCGGGCAGGGTCGTACGAGCAGTACTTC. Its translation is CATSYRAGSYEQYF. Full variable domain (missing parts from reference TRBV14 and TRBJ2-7): EAGVTQFPSHSVIEKGQTVTLRCDPISGHDNLYWYRRVMGKEIKFLLHFVKESKQDESGMPNNRFLAERTGGTYSTLKVQPAELEDSGVYFCATSYRAGSYEQYFGPGTRLTVT.

This clonotype was seen ten or more times. The chain combines TRBV2 with TRBJ2-7; D unclear. Germline V gene sequence: CDR1 SNHLY, CDR2 FYNNEI. CDR3 length: 12 residues. Deletions cut 5 bases from V and 2 bases from J, with 7 bases between. The chain's CDR3 is CASSPDTYEQYF. As DNA, the CDR3 is TGTGCCAGCAGTCCTGACACCTACGAGCAGTACTTC.

The V call is TRBV29-1, the J call TRBJ2-1; D ambiguous. Per the germline V gene, CDR1 is SQVTM and CDR2 is ANQGSEA. This CDR3 has 15 residues. Trimming removed 4 bases at V and 0 bases at J, with 13 bases between. The CDR3, as DNA: TGCAGCGTTGGGGCACTCCAAACCTCCTACAATGAGCAGTTCTTC. Translating it yields CSVGALQTSYNEQFF.